Below, 5 T cell receptor beta chains from the same sample are listed, as sequenced in a study of T cells in Graves' hyperthyroidism and ophthalmopathy. The source material, RNA transcripts, was used to amplify TCR beta CDR3 regions. TCR CDR3 underwent first-round RT-PCR with the HTBI primer set. Each CDR3 protein is one row after TCRdb ran MiXCR on the multiplex PCR reads. The top ten hold about an eighth of the sample, which has around 250,000 distinct CDR3 sequences, approximately 14% seen once. The sequencing sample was made of blood. The receptors come from a woman aged 40 to 49 with Graves' hyperthyroidism that later progressed to Graves' ophthalmopathy.

For this clonotype: This may arise from a read error, as a much more abundant clone is one base away. V and J are TRBV28 and TRBJ1-4, with unresolved D. The CDR3 is made up of 17 amino acids. Germline V CDR1 and CDR2: MDHEN, SYDVKM. In DNA form, the CDR3 reads TGTGCCAGCAGTTTTGAGGGTTTGGGGAGAACTGATGAAAAACTGTTTTTT. Translating gives CASSFEGLGRTDEKLFF.

This clonotype was recorded many times. V and J are TRBV5-1 and TRBJ2-7, with unresolved D. The germline CDR1 and CDR2 sequences are SGHRS and YFSETQ. This CDR3 comprises 14 residues. V lost 0 bases, J lost 3 bases, and 10 bases lay in between. CDR3: CASSLAGVGYEQYF. DNA for the CDR3: TGCGCCAGCAGCTTGGCAGGAGTCGGCTACGAGCAGTACTTC.

The gene calls are TRBV2 and TRBJ2-7; 8 bases map to TRBD2. The CDR3 sequence is 16 residues long. The germline gives CDR1 SNHLY, CDR2 FYNNEI. Trimming cost V 5 bases and J 4 bases; bases outside gene matches: 13. For the CDR3, the DNA is TGTGCCAGCAGTCGGAGCGGGAGATCTGTGTGGTACGAGCAGTACTTC. Translation: CASSRSGRSVWYEQYF.

The chain has TRBV19 and TRBJ2-1; 8 bases match TRBD2. Germline-derived CDR1 and CDR2 are LNHDA and SQIVND (reference sequence). The V and J ends lost 5 bases and 7 bases, in that order; junction bases with no gene match: 10. CDR3 length: 15 amino acids. CDR3 loop: CASSPQRLARNEQFF. The CDR3 DNA follows: TGTGCCAGTAGTCCTCAACGACTAGCGCGTAATGAGCAGTTCTTC. Full variable domain (rest looked up from reference TRBV19 and TRBJ2-1): DGGITQSPKYLFRKEGQNVTLSCEQNLNHDAMYWYRQDPGQGLRLIYYSQIVNDFQKGDIAEGYSVSREKKESFPLTVTSAQKNPTAFYLCASSPQRLARNEQFFGPGTRLTVL.

This clonotype occurred many times. The genes are TRBV20-1 and TRBJ1-1, with 12 nucleotides matching TRBD1. Trimming cost V 6 bases and J 9 bases; bases outside gene matches: 11. Germline assignment: CDR1 DFQATT and CDR2 SNEGSKA (reference sequence). This CDR3 spans 14 amino acids. CDR3 in DNA: TGCAGTGCACAACCGGGACAGGGGGCAGGTAAAGCTTTCTTT. It encodes CSAQPGQGAGKAFF.